The T cell receptor (beta chain) under discussion was sequenced for a study of T cells in Graves' hyperthyroidism and ophthalmopathy. RNA transcripts gave rise to amplified TCR beta CDR3 regions. The HTBI set primed first-round TCR CDR3 RT-PCR. MiXCR was run by TCRdb on the multiplex PCR reads, yielding one entry per CDR3 protein. The sample lists 600,000 to 850,000 distinct CDR3 sequences; approximately 18% were seen once. The V and J ends lost 1 base and 7 bases respectively, with 11 bases between them. This CDR3 comprises 14 residues. Newly diagnosed hyperthyroidism patients aged 18 to 65 years had disease lasting under 2 months. Orbital computed tomography and thyroid ultrasound, together with serum TRAb and thyroxine and clinical symptoms, were used for diagnoses. Out of 10 ml of fresh peripheral blood came the PBMCs.

Sample: blood. The chain has TRBV12-3 or TRBV12-4 and TRBJ1-5; D not certain. The sequence was obtained from a woman aged 45 to 65 with Graves' hyperthyroidism that later progressed to Graves' ophthalmopathy. The CDR3 reads CASSLGSWGQPQHF. The CDR3 DNA sequence: TGTGCCAGCAGTTTAGGTTCGTGGGGACAGCCCCAGCATTTT.